This entry features one TCR beta chain sequence. These data originate in a study of blood T cell repertoires in COVID-19. At the level of the study: Donors in the United States, Italy and Spain gave samples during acute or convalescent COVID-19. PBMCs, B-cell-depleted T cells, or T cells were the source of the cDNA or gDNA that made up the material.

In the original analysis: Amplification of reference gene primers was used by the study to estimate nucleated cell counts. Repertoires were generated with immunoSEQ multiplex PCR, while TCRdb's copy carries only in-frame clones and drops some. The DNA gave D and trimming, while V, J and clone size come from that table. The table lists 90,000 to 100,000 clones, around 80% of them singletons. The specimen sequenced was peripheral blood. This receptor was identified in a man aged 65 to 85 with acute or convalescent COVID-19.

DNA of the CDR3: TGTGCCAGCAGTTTGCTCAGTAAGACCGGGGAGCTGTTTTTT. Its protein product is CASSLLSKTGELFF. The chain has TRBV28 and TRBJ2-2; unclear D gene. CDR3 length: 14 residues. V lost 3 bases and J lost 5, with 10 bases in between. Germline CDR1 is MDHEN and CDR2 is SYDVKM. Full variable domain (rest looked up from reference TRBV28 and TRBJ2-2): DVKVTQSSRYLVKRTGEKVFLECVQDMDHENMFWYRQDPGLGLRLIYFSYDVKMKEKGDIPEGYSVSREKKERFSLILESASTNQTSMYLCASSLLSKTGELFFGEGSRLTVL.